What follows are 22 T cell receptor beta chains derived from one specimen sequenced in a study of blood T cell repertoires in COVID-19 (dated by TCRdb to the early 2020s). The library was made by the immunoSEQ multiplex PCR assay. The source is immuneACCESS, and TCRdb retained only in-frame sequences with V and J called. Part of the clones is not carried over; for the studies checked, unresolved V genes explain less than half of this, and the remainder is unexplained. A total of 45,000 to 60,000 clones appear in this sample, more than 75% of them only once. Of the sample, 7.4% falls within the top ten clones. The sequencing input was peripheral blood. These receptors all stem from a human donor with active COVID-19. The donor label of this sample is uncertain.

The CDR3 sequence is CASSYIDRGETQYF. CDR3 bases: TGCGCCAGCAGCTATATCGACAGGGGAGAGACCCAGTACTTC. The J gene is TRBJ2-5, the V gene TRBV5-1; 8 positions match TRBD1. This CDR3 comprises 14 residues. Trimming removed 3 bases from V and 4 bases from J; junction bases left unmatched: 5. Looked up from germline, CDR1 is SGHRS and CDR2 is YFSETQ.

The chain has TRBV5-1 and TRBJ1-2; 7 bases are a match to TRBD1. The CDR3 contains 13 residues. Germline CDR1 and CDR2: SGHRS and YFSETQ. With V trimmed by 3 bases and J by 8 bases, 7 bases remained unmatched. The CDR3 loop is CASSSLTGQGYTF. The CDR3, as DNA: TGCGCCAGCAGCTCACTAACGGGACAGGGCTACACCTTC.

This clone was observed a few times. This sequence joins TRBV7-9 and TRBJ2-7, with no clear D. The CDR3 loop spans 14 amino acids. Deletions cut 1 base from V and 6 bases from J, with 13 bases between. Germline assignment: CDR1 SEHNR and CDR2 FQNEAQ (reference sequence). The CDR3 DNA reads TGTGCCAGCAGCTTAGGGAGTAACGGAGCCGAGCAGTACTTC. Protein product: CASSLGSNGAEQYF.

This rearrangement joins TRBV18 to TRBJ1-4; D is uncertain. The V gene lost 2 bases and the J gene lost 0 bases, with 7 bases spanning the gap. This CDR3 comprises 15 residues. The germline V gene has CDR1 KGHSH and CDR2 LQKENI. The CDR3: CASSPRTATNEKLFF. The CDR3 nucleotides read TGTGCCAGCTCACCAAGAACAGCAACTAATGAAAAACTGTTTTTT.

This chain connects TRBV5-1 to TRBJ1-6; a weak D match, TRBD1 (5 bases). This CDR3 comprises 17 residues. The V end was cut by 3 bases, the J end by 0 bases, with 13 bases between. CDR1 is SGHRS and CDR2 is YFSETQ in the germline V gene. The CDR3 coding sequence is TGCGCCAGCAGCTCAGACAGTCGGAGCTCCTATAATTCACCCCTCCACTTT. This sequence encodes CASSSDSRSSYNSPLHF. Based on the CDR3 plus reference TRBV5-1 and TRBJ1-6, the full variable domain is KAGVTQTPRYLIKTRGQQVTLSCSPISGHRSVSWYQQTPGQGLQFLFEYFSETQRNKGNFPGRFSGRQFSNSRSEMNVSTLELGDSALYLCASSSDSRSSYNSPLHFGNGTRLTVT.

This chain joins TRBV11-1 and TRBJ1-1; D is possibly TRBD1 (5 bases). The CDR3 is made up of 14 amino acids. CDR1 is SGHAT, CDR2 FQDESV, per germline (reference sequence). V lost 4 bases to trimming and J lost 1 base, with 10 bases between them. This CDR3 is CASSYDSQNTEAFF. The CDR3 DNA reads as TGTGCCAGCAGCTACGACAGCCAGAACACTGAAGCTTTCTTT.

There are a few counts of this clone. J is TRBJ1-2 and V is TRBV30; D remains ambiguous. The CDR3 is made up of 11 amino acids. Trimming removed 8 bases from V and 10 bases from J, with 17 bases in between. Germline V CDR1 and CDR2: GTSNPN, SVGIG (reference sequence). The CDR3: CAGTRLEDYTF. The DNA of the CDR3 is TGTGCCGGAACTAGGCTGGAAGACTACACCTTC.

V gene TRBV2 combines with J gene TRBJ1-5; D ambiguous. The germline V gene has CDR1 SNHLY and CDR2 FYNNEI. Trimming pared 7 bases from V and 4 bases from J, leaving 17 bases between. CDR3 length: 15 residues. The CDR3 nucleotides are TGTGCCAGCAATTTGGAGGGCGGAAGGAATCAGCCCCAGCATTTT. Translated: CASNLEGGRNQPQHF.

The chain combines TRBV6-6 with TRBJ1-1, with 8 bases matching TRBD1. Trimming removed 6 bases from V and 0 bases from J; junction bases left unmatched: 0. Germline CDR1 is MNHNY and CDR2 is SVGAGI (reference sequence). This CDR3 region has 13 residues. The CDR3 DNA reads as TGTGCCAGCAGGGACAGGGTGAACACTGAAGCTTTCTTT. Translating gives CASRDRVNTEAFF.

There are a few counts of this clone. The chain joins TRBV2 to TRBJ2-2, with 9 positions matching TRBD2. CDR3 size: 15 residues. The germline gives CDR1 SNHLY, CDR2 FYNNEI. Trimming took 5 bases from V and 0 from J; bases not matched to a gene: 1. CDR3 loop: CASSLAGTNTGELFF. DNA of the CDR3: TGTGCCAGCAGTCTAGCGGGGACGAACACCGGGGAGCTGTTTTTT.

J is TRBJ2-1 and V is TRBV10-3; the match to TRBD2 covers 8 bases. The germline V gene has CDR1 ENHRY and CDR2 SYGVKD. This CDR3 is 15 amino acids long. The J segment lost 9 bases and the V segment lost 1 base, leaving 8 bases of the junction unmatched. The CDR3 region is CAISEFRLAGAEQFF. The CDR3 DNA reads as TGTGCCATCAGTGAGTTTAGGCTAGCGGGCGCTGAGCAGTTCTTC.

The chain employs TRBV4-1 and TRBJ2-7; TRBD2 might be the D (5 bases). The CDR3 covers 14 residues. Trimming shortened V by 0 bases and J by 3 bases, and 9 bases separated the two germline ends. Germline V CDR1 and CDR2: MGHRA, YSYEKL. CDR3 nucleotide sequence: TGCGCCAGCAGCCAAGATCGGGATGGCTACGAGCAGTACTTC. It codes for CASSQDRDGYEQYF.

This clone is categorized as medium-sized. The CDR3 DNA sequence: TGCGCCAGCAGCCAAGGGGGCAGCGGGTTGGGTCAAAGCTCCTACAATGAGCAGTTCTTC. Its translation: CASSQGGSGLGQSSYNEQFF. The chain couples TRBV4-1 to TRBJ2-1; D possibly corresponds to TRBD2 (6 bases). The germline V and J ends were trimmed by 1 base and 0 bases, with 22 bases remaining between them. CDR1 and CDR2 from the germline V gene are MGHRA and YSYEKL. There are 20 residues in the CDR3.

The chain has TRBV7-2 and TRBJ2-7, with a weak D call TRBD2 (5 bases). CDR1 is SGHTA and CDR2 is FQGNSA in the germline V gene. The germline V and J ends were trimmed by 6 bases and 4 bases, with 13 bases remaining between them. The CDR3 has 13 amino acids. Here the CDR3 DNA reads TGTGCCAGCAGAATAGTTCGGGGATACGAGCAGTACTTC. Protein product: CASRIVRGYEQYF.

The chain employs TRBV11-3 and TRBJ2-1; 10 nucleotides match TRBD2. The CDR3 is 17 residues long. J gave up 1 base and V 5 bases, and 8 bases lay outside the gene matches. Germline-derived CDR1 and CDR2 are SGHNT and YENEEA. The CDR3 region has the DNA TGTGCCAGCAGCATGAAAAGGACTAGCGGTTCCTACAATGAGCAGTTCTTC. Translation gives CASSMKRTSGSYNEQFF.

The chain employs TRBV6-5 and TRBJ2-2, with 8 nucleotides matching TRBD2. Germline V gene data show CDR1 as MNHEY and CDR2 as SVGAGI. The CDR3 runs 14 residues. With 5 bases clipped from V and 6 bases from J, the junction kept 5 bases outside the gene matches. The CDR3 DNA reads as TGTGCCAGCAGTCCCGGGGGGGTAGCCGGGGAGCTGTTTTTT. It translates to CASSPGGVAGELFF.

V usage is TRBV14 and J usage is TRBJ1-6; D gene ambiguous. Deletions cut 3 bases from V and 10 bases from J, with 13 bases between. The CDR3 sequence is 14 residues long. CDR1 is SGHDN, CDR2 FVKESK, per germline. The CDR3 is CASSHSGVQSPLHF. The CDR3 DNA is TGTGCCAGCAGCCATTCGGGAGTTCAATCACCCCTCCACTTT.

CDR3 residues: CASSSPGVSGTGELFF. CDR3 bases: TGTGCCAGCAGTTCCCCCGGGGTCTCGGGCACCGGGGAGCTGTTTTTT. The chain couples TRBV11-3 to TRBJ2-2; possibly TRBD2 for D (5 bases). The ends were cut back, 6 bases at V and 4 bases at J, with 18 bases in the middle. The CDR3 totals 16 residues. CDR1 is SGHNT, CDR2 YENEEA, per germline. The full variable domain, in which reference TRBV11-3 and TRBJ2-2 provide the parts outside the CDR3, is EAGVVQSPRYKIIEKKQPVAFWCNPISGHNTLYWYLQNLGQGPELLIRYENEEAVDDSQLPKDRFSAERLKGVDSTLKIQPAELGDSAVYLCASSSPGVSGTGELFFGEGSRLTVL.

The rearrangement links TRBV10-2 to TRBJ2-2; perhaps TRBD2 as D (6 bases). The CDR3 spans 14 residues. CDR1 and CDR2 (germline): WSHSY, SAAADI. V was clipped by 8 bases and J by 1 base, with 11 bases between them. CDR3: CASGAGGNTGELFF. The DNA for the CDR3 is TGCGCCAGCGGGGCCGGGGGGAACACCGGGGAGCTGTTTTTT.

This chain joins TRBV4-1 and TRBJ2-1; D may be TRBD1 (6 bases). V lost 5 bases and J 6 bases, leaving 11 bases between the germline ends. The length of the CDR3 is 13 residues. Germline CDR1 MGHRA, CDR2 YSYEKL. Here the CDR3 DNA reads TGCGCCAGCAGCTCCGACAGGCTCAATGAGCAGTTCTTC. Encoded protein: CASSSDRLNEQFF.

This chain links TRBV6-6 with TRBJ2-2; no clear D. Trimming removed 2 bases at V and 3 bases at J, with 13 bases between. The CDR3 sequence is 16 residues long. Germline V gives CDR1 MNHNY, CDR2 SVGAGI (reference sequence). CDR3 loop: CASSYPALEDTGELFF. The CDR3 DNA is TGTGCCAGCAGTTACCCCGCTCTTGAGGACACCGGGGAGCTGTTTTTT.

Worth noting for this clone: The identical CDR3 is also encoded by other nucleotide sequences in the sample. In DNA form, the CDR3 reads TGTGCCAGCAGTTTTGGCAGTCAAGAGACCCAGTACTTC. Protein: CASSFGSQETQYF. This chain connects TRBV28 to TRBJ2-5; D gene unclear. CDR1 and CDR2 from the germline V gene are MDHEN and SYDVKM. CDR3 size: 13 residues. Trimming cost V 3 bases and J 2 bases, with 7 bases left between them. The full variable domain, in which reference TRBV28 and TRBJ2-5 provide the parts outside the CDR3, is DVKVTQSSRYLVKRTGEKVFLECVQDMDHENMFWYRQDPGLGLRLIYFSYDVKMKEKGDIPEGYSVSREKKERFSLILESASTNQTSMYLCASSFGSQETQYFGPGTRLLVL.